The 28 T cell receptor beta chains below were found in one sample sequenced in a study of T cell responses to AZD1222 COVID-19 vaccine. The method was immunoSEQ multiplex PCR; TCRdb's version includes in-frame clones alone and lacks a portion of them. This sample has some 180,000 clones, with 70% to 90% found just once. The specimen comprised peripheral blood, sampled 28 days after the second AZD1222 dose. The receptors were gathered from an adult who received the AZD1222 COVID-19 vaccine.

The chain is built from TRBV13 and TRBJ2-7; 9 bases are a match to TRBD2. Trimming cost V 5 bases and J 2 bases; bases outside gene matches: 4. The CDR3 runs to 14 residues. CDR1 is PRHDT, CDR2 FYEKMQ, per germline (reference sequence). CDR3 protein: CASSQTSGTYEQYF. The CDR3 DNA sequence: TGTGCCAGCAGCCAGACTAGCGGAACCTACGAGCAGTACTTC. Based on the CDR3 plus reference TRBV13 and TRBJ2-7, the full variable domain is AAGVIQSPRHLIKEKRETATLKCYPIPRHDTVYWYQQGPGQDPQFLISFYEKMQSDKGSIPDRFSAQQFSDYHSELNMSSLELGDSALYFCASSQTSGTYEQYFGPGTRLTVT.

This clone appeared once. The J gene is TRBJ1-4, the V gene TRBV4-3; D ambiguous. Trimming took 0 bases from V and 0 from J, leaving 8 bases between them. Germline V lookup: CDR1 LGHNA, CDR2 YSLEER. CDR3 size: 16 residues. The CDR3 protein is CASSQDLFATNEKLFF. The CDR3, as DNA: TGCGCCAGCAGCCAAGACCTATTTGCAACTAATGAAAAACTGTTTTTT.

The chain uses TRBV29-1 and TRBJ1-4, with D unclear. Trimming cost V 7 bases and J 7 bases, with 16 bases left between them. Germline-derived CDR1 and CDR2 are SQVTM and ANQGSEA. This CDR3 is built from 13 residues. CDR3 sequence: CSARMGPFEKLFF. The CDR3 bases are TGCAGCGCTAGGATGGGTCCGTTTGAAAAACTGTTTTTT.

The CDR3 reads CASSLWDSYGYTF. The CDR3 DNA reads as TGTGCCAGCAGTTTGTGGGACAGCTATGGCTACACCTTC. The chain is built from TRBV5-4 and TRBJ1-2; TRBD1 matches 7 bases. V lost 5 bases and J lost 4; bases outside the gene matches: 5. This CDR3 comprises 13 residues. CDR1 is SGHNT, CDR2 YYREEE, per germline (reference sequence). The whole variable domain, filled in from reference TRBV5-4 and TRBJ1-2, reads ETGVTQSPTHLIKTRGQQVTLRCSSQSGHNTVSWYQQALGQGPQFIFQYYREEENGRGNFPPRFSGLQFPNYSSELNVNALELDDSALYLCASSLWDSYGYTFGSGTRLTVV.

The genes are TRBV5-1 and TRBJ1-5; D perhaps matches TRBD1 (5 bases). The germline V and J ends were trimmed by 4 bases and 0 bases, with 11 bases remaining between them. This CDR3 has 15 residues. Germline CDR1 SGHRS, CDR2 YFSETQ. The CDR3: CASSISGLSNQPQHF. In nucleotides, the CDR3 is TGCGCCAGCAGCATATCGGGACTTAGCAATCAGCCCCAGCATTTT.

The J gene is TRBJ1-5, the V gene TRBV14, with unresolved D. The CDR3 length is 13 residues. The germline V gene has CDR1 SGHDN and CDR2 FVKESK. Trimming removed 2 bases from V and 9 bases from J, with 11 bases in between. The CDR3 DNA reads TGTGCCAGCAGCCAAAAGTCCCTTGGGCCCCAGCATTTT. Amino acid sequence: CASSQKSLGPQHF.

V usage is TRBV18 and J usage is TRBJ2-7; 9 bases line up with TRBD2. Germline V gives CDR1 KGHSH, CDR2 LQKENI. The CDR3 totals 13 residues. V dropped 3 bases and J dropped 6; count of bases not matched to a gene: 3. The CDR3 reads CASSPVTSGEQYF. The DNA of the CDR3 is TGTGCCAGCTCACCGGTGACTAGCGGCGAGCAGTACTTC. Using reference TRBV18 and TRBJ2-7 for the parts outside the CDR3, the full variable domain is NAGVMQNPRHLVRRRGQEARLRCSPMKGHSHVYWYRQLPEEGLKFMVYLQKENIIDESGMPKERFSAEFPKEGPSILRIQQVVRGDSAAYFCASSPVTSGEQYFGPGTRLTVT.

The chain is built from TRBV2 and TRBJ2-1; no clear D. V was trimmed by 5 bases and J by 10 bases, leaving 9 bases between them. Germline-derived CDR1 and CDR2 are SNHLY and FYNNEI. This CDR3 spans 11 amino acids. CDR3 region: CASSQTYEQFF. The DNA for the CDR3 is TGTGCCAGCAGTCAGACTTACGAGCAGTTCTTC.

V is TRBV30 and J is TRBJ2-7, with D possibly TRBD2 on 5 matching bases. Germline values: CDR1 GTSNPN, CDR2 SVGIG (reference sequence). The CDR3 contains 11 residues. This CDR3 reads CARSEGYEQYF. Here the CDR3 DNA reads TGTGCACGGAGTGAGGGCTACGAGCAGTACTTC.

This chain uses TRBV12-3 or TRBV12-4 with TRBJ2-7; TRBD2 matches at 8 bases. The J segment lost 2 bases and the V segment lost 5 bases, leaving 2 bases of the junction unmatched. CDR3 size: 13 residues. CDR3 sequence: CASSERGPYEQYF. In DNA form, the CDR3 reads TGTGCCAGCAGTGAGCGGGGGCCCTACGAGCAGTACTTC.

The genes are TRBV9 and TRBJ2-2; 9 bases are a match to TRBD2. This CDR3 is built from 15 residues. Trimming removed 0 bases from V and 6 bases from J; junction bases left unmatched: 3. In germline, CDR1 is SGDLS, CDR2 YYNGEE. CDR3 residues: CASSVGGGVAGELFF. The CDR3 DNA is TGTGCCAGCAGCGTAGGCGGGGGGGTCGCCGGGGAGCTGTTTTTT.

The chain is built from TRBV18 and TRBJ2-3; D may match TRBD1 or TRBD2 (7 bases each). V was cut by 3 bases and J by 8 bases, with 21 bases left in between. CDR1 is KGHSH and CDR2 is LQKENI in the germline V gene. The CDR3 has 16 amino acids. CDR3 nucleotide sequence: TGTGCCAGCTCACCTCAGGGGGGGACAACGACTAGTACGCAGTATTTT. Its translation: CASSPQGGTTTSTQYF.

This chain joins TRBV5-4 and TRBJ1-1; D ambiguous. CDR1 and CDR2 from the germline V gene are SGHNT and YYREEE (reference sequence). The CDR3 contains 14 residues. Trimming took 6 bases from V and 7 from J, leaving 19 bases between them. The CDR3, as DNA: TGTGCCAGCAACTGGGCCGGAGTCAGTGGTGAAGCTTTCTTT. Residues: CASNWAGVSGEAFF.

The gene calls are TRBV28 and TRBJ2-7, with D unclear. This CDR3 contains 11 residues. Looked up from germline, CDR1 is MDHEN and CDR2 is SYDVKM. The germline V and J ends were trimmed by 2 bases and 2 bases, with 1 base remaining between them. This CDR3 reads CASSLAYEQYF. CDR3 sequence (DNA): TGTGCCAGCAGTTTAGCCTACGAGCAGTACTTC.

The chain links TRBV7-8 to TRBJ1-2; D remains ambiguous. The CDR3 has 16 residues. The germline V gene has CDR1 SGHVS and CDR2 FQNEAQ. V was pared by 4 bases and J by 8 bases, with 23 bases between. The CDR3 is CASSSFTPGSGWGYTF. The CDR3 DNA reads TGTGCCAGCAGCTCTTTTACGCCGGGCTCTGGATGGGGCTACACCTTC.

This chain uses TRBV14 with TRBJ1-3; D not resolved. Trimming took 0 bases from V and 1 from J, leaving 4 bases between them. The CDR3 spans 14 residues. The V gene's germline CDR1 is SGHDN and CDR2 FVKESK. CDR3 sequence reads: CASSQDLSGNTIYF. The CDR3 DNA follows: TGTGCCAGCAGCCAAGACTTGTCTGGAAACACCATATATTTT.

This clone appeared a few times. This chain connects TRBV5-1 to TRBJ1-4, with a tentative D call TRBD1 (5 bases). The germline V gene encodes CDR1 SGHRS and CDR2 YFSETQ. Trimming took off 4 bases at V and 2 bases at J, with 12 bases between the two ends. The CDR3 loop spans 15 amino acids. This chain's CDR3 is CASSPQGITNEKLFF. CDR3 nucleotide sequence: TGCGCCAGCAGCCCGCAGGGTATCACTAATGAAAAACTGTTTTTT.

This chain links TRBV16 with TRBJ2-3; the match to TRBD1 covers 7 bases. V lost 8 bases, J lost 6 bases, and 11 bases stayed unmatched. The germline V gene encodes CDR1 KGHSY and CDR2 FQNENV. The CDR3 loop spans 14 amino acids. CDR3 in amino acids: CASGKGGATDTQYF. CDR3 bases: TGTGCCAGCGGAAAAGGGGGCGCGACCGATACGCAGTATTTT.

The V and J genes are TRBV30 and TRBJ2-3; 14 nucleotides line up with TRBD2. The J segment lost 5 bases and the V segment lost 3 bases, leaving 7 bases of the junction unmatched. Germline V gene lookup returns CDR1 GTSNPN and CDR2 SVGIG (reference sequence). This CDR3 has 16 amino acids. Here the CDR3 reads CAWSLGLAGGQDTQYF. CDR3 nucleotide sequence: TGTGCCTGGAGCCTCGGACTAGCGGGGGGACAAGATACGCAGTATTTT.

This chain links TRBV5-1 with TRBJ1-1; the D gene is possibly TRBD1 (5 bases). With 0 bases removed from V and 12 bases from J, the gap between germline ends came to 21 bases. Germline V gives CDR1 SGHRS, CDR2 YFSETQ. CDR3 length: 15 amino acids. CDR3 amino acids: CASSLEIGTSDPTFF. DNA of the CDR3: TGCGCCAGCAGCTTGGAAATAGGGACCTCCGACCCGACTTTCTTT.

The chain has TRBV7-2 and TRBJ1-2; 8 positions match TRBD1. Germline CDR1 reads SGHTA; CDR2 reads FQGNSA. V trimming: 5 bases; J trimming: 2 bases; junction bases outside the gene matches: 7. The CDR3 has 15 residues. The CDR3, as DNA: TGTGCCAGCAGCCCTAGCCCAGGGGGCAACTATGGCTACACCTTC. This sequence encodes CASSPSPGGNYGYTF.

The V call is TRBV6-5, the J call TRBJ1-2; no firm D call. With 6 bases removed from V and 2 bases from J, the gap between germline ends came to 16 bases. The CDR3 consists of 15 residues. CDR1 and CDR2 from the germline V gene are MNHEY and SVGAGI. In DNA, the CDR3 is TGTGCCAGCAGCTTAGGGTTTTCCCCGAACTATGGCTACACCTTC. Translated, it gives CASSLGFSPNYGYTF.

Here the CDR3 DNA reads TGTGCCAGCAGCCAAGAGCACGAGCAGTACTTC. It yields the protein CASSQEHEQYF. This rearrangement joins TRBV3-1 (or the pseudogene TRBV3-2) to TRBJ2-7; D is unclear. The CDR3 is made up of 11 amino acids. Trimming stripped 0 bases from V and 5 bases from J, with 2 bases between. Germline loops: CDR1 LGHDT, CDR2 YNNKEL (reference sequence).

The chain carries TRBV5-4 and TRBJ2-6; no clear D. The V end was cut by 4 bases, the J end by 0 bases, with 8 bases between. Germline V gives CDR1 SGHNT, CDR2 YYREEE (reference sequence). This CDR3 comprises 15 residues. CDR3 bases: TGTGCCAGCAGCCCGACGATCTCTGGGGCCAACGTCCTGACTTTC. Translating gives CASSPTISGANVLTF.

The genes are TRBV19 and TRBJ1-2; D ambiguous. Per germline, CDR1 LNHDA and CDR2 SQIVND (reference sequence). The CDR3 contains 16 residues. The V end lost 8 bases, the J end lost 2 bases, and 21 bases lay between the germline ends. CDR3: CASGALGSRMNYGYTF. In DNA form, the CDR3 reads TGTGCCAGTGGCGCCTTGGGGTCCCGCATGAACTATGGCTACACCTTC.

This clone was seen only once. In DNA form, the CDR3 reads TGTGCCAGCAGCCCAACAGGGAGAGGGACCGGGGAGCTGTTTTTT. Translation: CASSPTGRGTGELFF. The gene calls are TRBV7-9 and TRBJ2-2, with TRBD1 as a possible D gene (6 bases). Trimming cost V 5 bases and J 5 bases, with 15 bases left between them. Germline lookup yields CDR1 SEHNR and CDR2 FQNEAQ (reference sequence). The CDR3 contains 15 residues.

This chain joins TRBV19 and TRBJ2-6; possibly TRBD1 for D (5 bases). The CDR3 is 16 residues long. Deletions cut 3 bases from V and 0 bases from J, with 9 bases between. Germline V gene data show CDR1 as LNHDA and CDR2 as SQIVND (reference sequence). The CDR3 protein is CASSILRGSGANVLTF. DNA for the CDR3: TGTGCCAGTAGTATTTTAAGGGGCTCTGGGGCCAACGTCCTGACTTTC.

The chain carries TRBV5-1 and TRBJ2-5; D may match TRBD1 or TRBD2 (6 bases each). The ends were cut back, 1 base at V and 2 bases at J, with 21 bases in the middle. The germline gives CDR1 SGHRS, CDR2 YFSETQ. CDR3 size: 18 residues. The CDR3 spells CASSLRGAARGGQETQYF. In nucleotides, the CDR3 is TGCGCCAGCAGCTTGAGGGGGGCGGCCCGTGGGGGACAAGAGACCCAGTACTTC.